Sequencing of this T cell receptor (beta chain) was carried out in a study of shared clonotypes between healthy human individuals. Only in-frame clones appear in the TCRdb table, and some are missing; sequencing was by immunoSEQ multiplex PCR. The sample comprises 1 million to 1.3 million clones, around three quarters of which are singletons, and roughly 0.55% rests with the top ten. V gave up 3 bases and J gave up 2 bases, with 10 bases separating them. CDR1 KGHSH and CDR2 LQKENI come from the germline V gene. The CDR3 is 14 residues long. This rearrangement joins TRBV18 to TRBJ2-5, with D maybe TRBD2 (6 bases). The sequencing input was memory CD4+ T cells from PBMCs. Subset: CD45RA-negative fraction. The TCR was taken from a man aged 18 to 29 in good health. Some clones in this sample may be carry-over from other donors' samples. The CDR3 DNA reads TGTGCCAGCTCACCGGGGGGAGGACAAGAGACCCAGTACTTC. This codes for CASSPGGGQETQYF.